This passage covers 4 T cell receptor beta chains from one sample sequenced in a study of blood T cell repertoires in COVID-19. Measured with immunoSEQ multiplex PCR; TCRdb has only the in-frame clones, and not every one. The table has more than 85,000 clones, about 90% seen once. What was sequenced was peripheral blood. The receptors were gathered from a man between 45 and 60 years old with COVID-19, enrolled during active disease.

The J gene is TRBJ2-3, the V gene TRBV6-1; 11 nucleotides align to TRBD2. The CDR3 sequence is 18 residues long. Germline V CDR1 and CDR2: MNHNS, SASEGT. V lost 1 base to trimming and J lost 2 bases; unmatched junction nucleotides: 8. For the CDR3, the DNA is TGTGCCAGCAGTGAAGTTGGGGTAGCGGGGGGGAACACAGATACGCAGTATTTT. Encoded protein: CASSEVGVAGGNTDTQYF.

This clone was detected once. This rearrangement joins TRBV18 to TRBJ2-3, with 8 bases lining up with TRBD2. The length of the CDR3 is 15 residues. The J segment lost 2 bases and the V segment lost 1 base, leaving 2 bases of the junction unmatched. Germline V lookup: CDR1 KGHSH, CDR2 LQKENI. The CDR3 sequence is CASSPRAGDTDTQYF. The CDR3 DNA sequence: TGTGCCAGCTCACCACGAGCGGGGGACACAGATACGCAGTATTTT.

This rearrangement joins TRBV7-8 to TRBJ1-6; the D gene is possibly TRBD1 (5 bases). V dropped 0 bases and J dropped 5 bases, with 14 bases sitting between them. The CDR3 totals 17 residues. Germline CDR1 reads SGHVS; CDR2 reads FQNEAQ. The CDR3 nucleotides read TGTGCCAGCAGCTTAGCTAACACGGGACTAAATAATTCACCCCTCCACTTT. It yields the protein CASSLANTGLNNSPLHF.

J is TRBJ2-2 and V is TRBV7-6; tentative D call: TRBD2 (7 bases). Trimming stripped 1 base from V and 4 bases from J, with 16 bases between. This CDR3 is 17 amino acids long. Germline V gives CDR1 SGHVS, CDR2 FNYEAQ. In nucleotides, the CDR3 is TGTGCCAGCAGCTTAGACGTGGGGGGGCGCATCACCGGGGAGCTGTTTTTT. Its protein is CASSLDVGGRITGELFF. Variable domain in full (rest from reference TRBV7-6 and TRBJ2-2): GAGVSQSPRYKVTKRGQDVALRCDPISGHVSLYWYRQALGQGPEFLTYFNYEAQQDKSGLPNDRFSAERPEGSISTLTIQRTEQRDSAMYRCASSLDVGGRITGELFFGEGSRLTVL.